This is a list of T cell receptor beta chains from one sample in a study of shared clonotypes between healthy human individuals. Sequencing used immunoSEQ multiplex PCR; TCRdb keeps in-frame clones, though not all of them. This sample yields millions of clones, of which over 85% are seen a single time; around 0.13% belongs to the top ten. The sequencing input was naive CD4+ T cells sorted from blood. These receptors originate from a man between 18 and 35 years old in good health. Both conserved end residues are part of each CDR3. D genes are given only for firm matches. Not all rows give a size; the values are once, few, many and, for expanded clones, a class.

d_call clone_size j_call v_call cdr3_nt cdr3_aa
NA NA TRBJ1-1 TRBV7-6 TGTGCCAGCAGCTTACAAACACGGACTGAAGCTTTCTTT CASSLQTRTEAFF
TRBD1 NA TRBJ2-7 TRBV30 TGTGCCTGGCAGGGGGTTAGTATTCACGAGCAGTACTTC CAWQGVSIHEQYF
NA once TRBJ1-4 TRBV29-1 TGCAGCGTTGCTGACGGAAGGAATGAAAAACTGTTTTTT CSVADGRNEKLFF
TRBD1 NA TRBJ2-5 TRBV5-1 TGCGCCAGCAGCCACGGGACAGTTCAAGAGACCCAGTACTTC CASSHGTVQETQYF
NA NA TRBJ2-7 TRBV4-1 TGCGCCAGCAGCCAGGCCGGGGCGAAAACCTACGAGCAGTACTTC CASSQAGAKTYEQYF
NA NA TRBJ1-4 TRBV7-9 TGTGCCAGCAGCCCCGATAGATGGGATGAAAAACTGTTTTTT CASSPDRWDEKLFF
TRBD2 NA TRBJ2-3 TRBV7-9 TGTGCCAGCAGCCCCCGCTCCCCCCCTCGGGGGGTGTTGGATACGCAGTATTTT CASSPRSPPRGVLDTQYF
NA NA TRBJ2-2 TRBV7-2 TGTGCCAGCAGCTCGGATGGTCCCGGGGAGCTGTTTTTT CASSSDGPGELFF
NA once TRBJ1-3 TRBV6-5 TGTGCCAGCAACTCACGGGACCCTGGAAACACCATATATTTT CASNSRDPGNTIYF
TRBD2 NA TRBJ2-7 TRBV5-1 TGCGCCAGCAGCGCTACTAGCGCCACCTCCTACGAGCAGTACTTC CASSATSATSYEQYF